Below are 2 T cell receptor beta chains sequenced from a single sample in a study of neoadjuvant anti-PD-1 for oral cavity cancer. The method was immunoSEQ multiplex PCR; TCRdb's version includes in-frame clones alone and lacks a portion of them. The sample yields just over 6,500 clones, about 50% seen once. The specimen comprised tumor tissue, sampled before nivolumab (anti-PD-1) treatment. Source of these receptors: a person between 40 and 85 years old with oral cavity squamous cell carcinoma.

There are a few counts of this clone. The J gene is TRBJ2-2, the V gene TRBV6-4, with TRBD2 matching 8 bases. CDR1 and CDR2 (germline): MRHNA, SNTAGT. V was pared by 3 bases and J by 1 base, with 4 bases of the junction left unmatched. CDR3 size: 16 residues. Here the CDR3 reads CASSEGAGENTGELFF. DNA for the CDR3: TGTGCCAGCAGTGAGGGAGCGGGGGAGAACACCGGGGAGCTGTTTTTT.

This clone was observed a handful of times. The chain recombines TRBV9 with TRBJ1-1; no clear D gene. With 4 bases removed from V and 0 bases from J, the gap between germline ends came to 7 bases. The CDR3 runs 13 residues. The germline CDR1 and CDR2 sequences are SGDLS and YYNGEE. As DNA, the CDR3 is TGTGCCAGCAGCCTAACACTGAACACTGAAGCTTTCTTT. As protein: CASSLTLNTEAFF.